A single T cell receptor (beta chain) is shown here with its context. J gave up 8 bases and V 6 bases, and 14 bases lay outside the gene matches. Germline V lookup: CDR1 SGDLS, CDR2 YYNGEE. The CDR3 has 15 residues. The data derive from a study of T cell changes during pregnancy in multiple sclerosis. Clones were read by immunoSEQ multiplex PCR, and TCRdb kept only the in-frame ones, dropping some. Found here are around 100,000 clones, around nine tenths of them singletons; the top ten hold about 0.93%. The input for sequencing was peripheral blood, taken after pregnancy. The chain joins TRBV9 to TRBJ1-1; TRBD1 aligns across 9 bases. This clonotype originated in a female donor with multiple sclerosis, enrolled in a pregnancy study. CDR3 amino acids: CASTRATGGHGEAFF. CDR3 sequence (DNA): TGTGCCAGCACCCGAGCCACAGGGGGCCATGGGGAAGCTTTCTTT.